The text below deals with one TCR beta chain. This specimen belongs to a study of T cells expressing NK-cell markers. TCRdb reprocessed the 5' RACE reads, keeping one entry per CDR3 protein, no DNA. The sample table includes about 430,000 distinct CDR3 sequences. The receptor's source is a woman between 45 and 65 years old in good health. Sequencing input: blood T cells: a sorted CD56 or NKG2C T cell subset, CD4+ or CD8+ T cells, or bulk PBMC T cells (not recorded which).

This chain's CDR3 is CASSQPAQGNYEQYF. V gene TRBV4-1 combines with J gene TRBJ2-7; checking the TCRdb D call of TRBD1 is not possible without DNA. The CDR3 contains 15 residues. CDR1 is MGHRA, CDR2 YSYEKL, per germline.